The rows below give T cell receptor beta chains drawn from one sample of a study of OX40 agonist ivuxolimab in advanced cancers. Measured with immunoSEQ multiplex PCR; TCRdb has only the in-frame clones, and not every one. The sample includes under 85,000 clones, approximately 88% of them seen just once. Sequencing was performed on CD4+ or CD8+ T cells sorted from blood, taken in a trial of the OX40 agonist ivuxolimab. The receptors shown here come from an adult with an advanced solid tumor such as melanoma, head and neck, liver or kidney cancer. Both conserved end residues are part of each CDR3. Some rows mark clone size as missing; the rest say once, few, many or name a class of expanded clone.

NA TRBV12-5 CASGLGTSAGTDTQYF
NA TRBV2 CASSEGGLAGGSTDTQYF
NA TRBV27 CASSLSGNQPQHF
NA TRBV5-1 CASSPVTGGAETQYF
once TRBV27 CASSPTRSGRIYEQYF
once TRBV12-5 CASGLVPHRVWDQPQHF
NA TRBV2 CASSPHVTGELFF
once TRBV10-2 CASRRGQENTEAFF
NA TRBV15 CATSRVDSYEQYF
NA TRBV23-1 CASSQSQTSLGNEQFF
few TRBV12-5 CASGFRTGWQETQYF
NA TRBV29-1 CSARTGGDHQPQHF
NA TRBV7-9 CASSFVGDEQYF
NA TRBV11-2 CASSLVGQGLGIETQYF
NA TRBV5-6 CASSFGQGSNQPQHF
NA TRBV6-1 CATTTGGDTGELFF
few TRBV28 CASSQGQGVQETQYF
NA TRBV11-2 CASSDGEAGDTQYF
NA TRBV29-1 CSVARQGSEQYF
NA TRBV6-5 CASSRREEAFF
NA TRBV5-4 CASRDYSGSSYNEQFF
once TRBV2 CASSEAGRVREQYF
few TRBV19 CASSRDPRGTEAFF